The clone carrying this T cell receptor (beta chain) was counted only a few times. CDR1 and CDR2 from the germline V gene are MNHNY and SVGAGI (reference sequence). The CDR3 covers 16 residues. Trimming took 6 bases from V and 3 from J; bases not matched to a gene: 14. Since all of the isolated RNA was reverse transcribed, expressed TCRB transcripts were what got sequenced. Naive, central memory and regulatory T cell samples yielded about 3.57 million reads on average. Some clones are missing from TCRdb's copy, which holds only in-frame ones; the method was immunoSEQ multiplex PCR. The sample lists 900,000 or so clones; roughly 17% were seen once. This specimen comes from a study of beta chain features in type 1 diabetes. Study summary: Healthy donors resembled patients in age, gender and cell yields.

The sequencing input was naive CD4+ T cells from blood. This clonotype was sampled from a woman between 18 and 29 years old in good health. V is TRBV6-6 and J is TRBJ2-7; 7 positions agree with TRBD1. CDR3 region: CASRLRDSLRVYEQYF. CDR3 DNA sequence: TGTGCCAGCAGACTACGGGACAGTTTAAGGGTCTACGAGCAGTACTTC.